Listed below are T cell receptor beta chains from one sample, sequenced in a study of preoperative IRX-2 immunotherapy in early breast cancer. Measured with immunoSEQ multiplex PCR; TCRdb has only the in-frame clones, and not every one. The data show some 42,000 clones, roughly 82% seen once. Sequencing used lymph node tissue, obtained after IRX-2 immunotherapy. The source is a human donor with breast cancer. Both conserved end residues are part of each CDR3. Fields, in order: D gene, J gene, V gene, clone size, CDR3 protein, CDR3 DNA. D genes are given only for firm matches. The listing skips clone size in some rows; elsewhere it reads once, few, many or a size class.

>.|TRBJ1-5|TRBV15|few
CATSREAGLGNQPQHF
TGTGCCACCAGCAGAGAAGCGGGGCTAGGCAACCAGCCCCAGCATTTT
>.|TRBJ2-7|TRBV5-1|.
CASTGEGGLTTYEQYF
TGCGCCAGCACCGGGGAGGGGGGACTTACGACCTACGAGCAGTACTTC
>.|TRBJ1-6|TRBV6-8|.
CASSYSGRPSLHF
TGTGCCAGCAGTTACTCGGGACGGCCTTCCCTCCACTTT
>TRBD2|TRBJ2-1|TRBV6-8|.
CASSRAGGSYNEQFF
TGTGCCAGCAGTCGAGCGGGGGGCAGCTACAATGAGCAGTTCTTC
>.|TRBJ2-2|TRBV5-1|.
CASSLDSPNTGELFF
TGCGCCAGCAGCCTAGACAGTCCGAACACCGGGGAGCTGTTTTTT
>TRBD1|TRBJ2-7|TRBV6-8|.
CASTFRTGRVLYEQYF
TGTGCCAGCACCTTCCGGACAGGCCGAGTCCTCTACGAGCAGTACTTC
>.|TRBJ1-2|TRBV6-8|.
CASSYSQAGIYGYTF
TGTGCCAGCAGTTACTCACAAGCCGGTATCTATGGCTACACCTTC
>.|TRBJ1-2|TRBV6-8|.
CASQGTVYGYTF
TGTGCCAGCCAGGGGACGGTATATGGCTACACCTTC
>.|TRBJ1-1|TRBV7-2|.
CASSNTWNTEAFF
TGTGCCAGCTCTAATACTTGGAACACTGAAGCTTTCTTT
>.|TRBJ1-2|TRBV11-3|few
CASSLGANIHLYGYTF
TGTGCCAGCAGCTTAGGGGCTAACATACACCTCTATGGCTACACCTTC
>TRBD2|TRBJ2-6|TRBV5-1|.
CASSLARVAGESSGANVLTF
TGCGCCAGCAGCTTGGCCCGGGTAGCGGGGGAAAGCTCTGGGGCCAACGTCCTGACTTTC
>TRBD1|TRBJ1-2|TRBV11-3|.
CASSLGTGAPGYTF
TGTGCCAGCAGCTTAGGGACAGGGGCTCCTGGCTACACCTTC
>.|TRBJ2-7|TRBV7-6|.
CASSLFPSRGDPHEQYF
TGTGCCAGCAGCTTATTCCCCTCAAGGGGCGATCCTCACGAGCAGTACTTC
>TRBD2|TRBJ2-1|TRBV6-8|.
CASSYSGVAGGYEQFF
TGTGCCAGCAGTTACTCTGGGGTAGCGGGGGGGTATGAGCAGTTCTTC
>.|TRBJ2-1|TRBV11-3|.
CASSKLLGSGDEQFF
TGTGCCAGCAGCAAGCTACTAGGGTCGGGCGATGAGCAGTTCTTC
>.|TRBJ2-7|TRBV11-3|.
CASSRKRQGGSYEQYF
TGTGCCAGCAGCCGCAAAAGACAGGGAGGCTCCTACGAGCAGTACTTC
>TRBD1|TRBJ1-1|TRBV23-1|.
CASSPGQGFSEAFF
TGCGCCAGCAGCCCGGGACAGGGGTTCTCTGAAGCTTTCTTT
>TRBD2|TRBJ2-2|TRBV12-5|.
CASGSGAYIGELFF
TGTGCTAGTGGTAGCGGGGCCTACATCGGGGAGCTGTTTTTT
>.|TRBJ2-3|TRBV10-2|.
CASSSQTDTQYF
TGCGCCAGCAGTTCCCAGACAGATACGCAGTATTTT
>.|TRBJ2-5|TRBV12-2|.
CASSGSSGGRRETQYF
TGTGCCTCCTCGGGGTCTAGCGGGGGGCGGAGAGAGACCCAGTACTTC
>.|TRBJ1-1|TRBV11-3|once
CASSLGRGGIFTEAFF
TGTGCCAGCAGCTTAGGCCGGGGGGGTATATTCACTGAAGCTTTCTTT
>.|TRBJ2-1|TRBV6-8|.
CASSDASRAAFYNEQFF
TGTGCCAGCAGTGACGCCTCCAGGGCCGCTTTCTACAATGAGCAGTTCTTC
>.|TRBJ2-1|TRBV6-8|few
CASSYARVRDEQFF
TGTGCCAGCAGTTACGCAAGAGTAAGGGATGAGCAGTTCTTC
>.|TRBJ2-5|TRBV11-3|.
CASSLVRRGKETQYF
TGTGCCAGCAGCTTGGTGCGGCGGGGTAAAGAGACCCAGTACTTC
>.|TRBJ2-1|TRBV6-8|.
CASSPNGQAYNEQFF
TGTGCCAGCAGTCCCAATGGGCAGGCTTACAATGAGCAGTTCTTC
>TRBD1|TRBJ2-7|TRBV6-8|.
CASSPLYRGTSREQYF
TGTGCCAGCAGCCCCCTGTACAGGGGAACCTCTCGTGAGCAGTACTTC
>.|TRBJ1-2|TRBV1|.
CASSQEVSSNYGYTF
TGCGCCAGCAGCCAAGAAGTGAGCAGCAACTATGGCTACACCTTC
>.|TRBJ2-1|TRBV6-8|.
CASSAGRQGASSEQFF
TGTGCCAGCAGTGCCGGGAGGCAGGGGGCTTCGAGTGAGCAGTTCTTC
>.|TRBJ1-1|TRBV6-9|.
CARITNTEAFF
TGTGCCAGGATAACGAACACTGAAGCTTTCTTT
>.|TRBJ2-3|TRBV18|.
CASSPSRAPDTQYF
TGTGCCAGCTCACCCAGCCGGGCCCCAGATACGCAGTATTTT
>.|TRBJ1-2|TRBV10-2|.
CASSESRTNYGYTF
TGCGCCAGCAGTGAGTCGAGAACTAACTATGGCTACACCTTC
>TRBD1|TRBJ2-7|TRBV18|.
CASSPGQTYEQYF
TGTGCCAGCTCACCGGGACAGACCTACGAGCAGTACTTC
>.|TRBJ2-7|TRBV11-3|once
CASSLGGAVAYEQYF
TGTGCCAGCAGCTTAGGGGGGGCGGTGGCCTACGAGCAGTACTTC
>TRBD1|TRBJ1-1|TRBV6-8|.
CASKGQAPGGEAFF
TGTGCCAGCAAGGGACAGGCCCCCGGAGGTGAAGCTTTCTTT
>TRBD1|TRBJ1-2|TRBV19|.
CASSKNDRGGYGYTF
TGTGCCAGTAGTAAAAATGACAGGGGCGGTTATGGCTACACCTTC
>TRBD1|TRBJ1-2|TRBV11-3|few
CASSLEDRGYGYTF
TGTGCCAGCAGCTTGGAGGACAGGGGCTATGGCTACACCTTC
>.|TRBJ1-6|TRBV6-8|.
CASSVGPGGGNSPLHF
TGTGCCAGCAGTGTGGGTCCCGGGGGCGGGAATTCACCCCTCCACTTT
>.|TRBJ1-1|TRBV18|.
CASSPQGSNTEAFF
TGTGCCAGCTCACCACAGGGGTCGAACACTGAAGCTTTCTTT
>.|TRBJ1-2|TRBV11-3|.
CASSSPGGPPNYGYTF
TGTGCCAGCAGCTCCCCGGGGGGCCCACCTAACTATGGCTACACCTTC
>.|TRBJ1-1|TRBV6-8|.
CASRDMNTEAFF
TGTGCCAGCAGAGACATGAACACTGAAGCTTTCTTT
>.|TRBJ1-1|TRBV19|.
CASSFRDKSFF
TGTGCCAGTAGTTTCCGGGACAAATCTTTCTTT